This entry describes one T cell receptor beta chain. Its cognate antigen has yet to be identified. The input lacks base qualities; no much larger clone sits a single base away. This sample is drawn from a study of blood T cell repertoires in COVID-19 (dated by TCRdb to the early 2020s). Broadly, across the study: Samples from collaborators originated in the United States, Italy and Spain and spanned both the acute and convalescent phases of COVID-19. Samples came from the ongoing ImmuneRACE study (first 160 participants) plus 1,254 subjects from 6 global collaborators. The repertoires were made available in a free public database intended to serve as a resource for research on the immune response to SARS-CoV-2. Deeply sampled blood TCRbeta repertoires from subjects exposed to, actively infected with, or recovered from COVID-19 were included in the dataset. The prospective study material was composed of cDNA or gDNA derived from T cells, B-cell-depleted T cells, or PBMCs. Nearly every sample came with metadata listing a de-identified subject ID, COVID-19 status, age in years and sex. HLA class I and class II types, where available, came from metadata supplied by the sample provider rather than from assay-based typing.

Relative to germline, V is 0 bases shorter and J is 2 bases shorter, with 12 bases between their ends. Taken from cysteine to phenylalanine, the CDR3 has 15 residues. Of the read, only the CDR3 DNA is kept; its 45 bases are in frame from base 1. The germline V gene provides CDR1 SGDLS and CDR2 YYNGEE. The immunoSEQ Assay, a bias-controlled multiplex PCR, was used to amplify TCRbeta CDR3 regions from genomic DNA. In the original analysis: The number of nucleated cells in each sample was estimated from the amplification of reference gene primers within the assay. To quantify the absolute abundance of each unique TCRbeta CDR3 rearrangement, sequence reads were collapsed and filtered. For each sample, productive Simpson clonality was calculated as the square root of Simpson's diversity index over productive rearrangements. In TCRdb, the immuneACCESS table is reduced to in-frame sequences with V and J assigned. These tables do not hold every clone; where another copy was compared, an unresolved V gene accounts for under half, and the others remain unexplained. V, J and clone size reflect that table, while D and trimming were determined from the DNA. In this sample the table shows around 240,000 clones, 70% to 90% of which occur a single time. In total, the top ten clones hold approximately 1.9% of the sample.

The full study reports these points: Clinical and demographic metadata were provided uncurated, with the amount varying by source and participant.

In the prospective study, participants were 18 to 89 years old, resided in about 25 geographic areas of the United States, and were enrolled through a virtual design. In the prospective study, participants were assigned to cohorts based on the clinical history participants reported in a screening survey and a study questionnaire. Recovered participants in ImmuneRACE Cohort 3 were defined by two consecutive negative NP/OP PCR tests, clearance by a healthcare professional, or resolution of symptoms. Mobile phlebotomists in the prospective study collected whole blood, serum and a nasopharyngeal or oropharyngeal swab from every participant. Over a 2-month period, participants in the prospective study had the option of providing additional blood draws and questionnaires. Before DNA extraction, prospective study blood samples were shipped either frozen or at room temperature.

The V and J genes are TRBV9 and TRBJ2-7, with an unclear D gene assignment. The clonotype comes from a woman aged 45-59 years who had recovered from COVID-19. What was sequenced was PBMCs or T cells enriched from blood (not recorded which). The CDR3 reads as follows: CASSVDPGETYEQYF. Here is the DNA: TGTGCCAGCAGCGTAGACCCAGGCGAAACCTACGAGCAGTACTTC. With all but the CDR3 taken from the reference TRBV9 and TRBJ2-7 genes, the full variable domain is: DSGVTQTPKHLITATGQRVTLRCSPRSGDLSVYWYQQSLDQGLQFLIQYYNGEERAKGNILERFSAQQFPDLHSELNLSSLELGDSALYFCASSVDPGETYEQYFGPGTRLTVT.